These 25 T cell receptor beta chains originate from one sample sequenced in a study of T cell responses to AZD1222 COVID-19 vaccine. Sequencing used immunoSEQ multiplex PCR; TCRdb keeps in-frame clones, though not all of them. The profile shows some 90,000 clones, about 89% of them singletons. The material sequenced was peripheral blood, taken on day 0 of AZD1222 vaccination. The source is an adult in good health.

In its sample, this clone was seen a few times. The chain carries TRBV19 and TRBJ2-7, with D perhaps matching TRBD2 (6 bases). Germline-derived CDR1 and CDR2 are LNHDA and SQIVND (reference sequence). The CDR3 sequence is 13 residues long. V lost 1 base, J lost 2 bases, and 6 bases lay in between. CDR3 loop: CASSIGGAYEQYF. Here the CDR3 DNA reads TGTGCCAGTAGTATAGGCGGGGCCTACGAGCAGTACTTC.

The chain couples TRBV7-3 to TRBJ2-5, with D perhaps assigned TRBD1 or TRBD2 (5 bases each). The CDR3 has 14 residues. The V and J ends lost 5 bases and 2 bases respectively, with 12 bases between them. Germline values: CDR1 SGHTA, CDR2 FQGTGA. CDR3 region: CASSRLGAQETQYF. CDR3 coding DNA: TGTGCCAGCAGCCGTCTCGGGGCTCAAGAGACCCAGTACTTC.

The J gene is TRBJ1-2, the V gene TRBV7-8; 10 bases agree with TRBD1. V lost 5 bases to trimming and J lost 8 bases; unmatched junction nucleotides: 11. Per the germline V gene, CDR1 is SGHVS and CDR2 is FQNEAQ. This CDR3 has 15 residues. CDR3 in amino acids: CASSASGTGEAGYTF. The CDR3 region has the DNA TGTGCCAGCAGCGCGTCCGGGACAGGGGAAGCAGGCTACACCTTC.

The J gene is TRBJ2-1, the V gene TRBV21-1; whether TRBD2, the table's D call, matches the DNA was not checked. TRBV21-1 represents a pseudogene. CDR3 length equals 10 residues. CDR3 nucleotide sequence: TGTGCTGCTAGCGTCAATGAGCAGTTCTTC. Amino acids: CAASVNEQFF.

This clone appeared once. J is TRBJ2-2 and V is TRBV2, with TRBD2 matching 7 bases. The CDR3 is 15 amino acids. Per germline, CDR1 SNHLY and CDR2 FYNNEI. V lost 0 bases and J lost 2; bases outside the gene matches: 0. The CDR3 bases are TGTGCCAGCAGTGAAGCGGGACTAAACACCGGGGAGCTGTTTTTT. Its protein is CASSEAGLNTGELFF.

As concerns this clone: At the DNA level, this CDR3 is encoded by other sequences in the same sample as well. The chain is built from TRBV25-1 and TRBJ2-2; D is unresolved. Trimming cost V 4 bases and J 5 bases, with 8 bases left between them. The CDR3 is 13 residues long. Per germline, CDR1 MGHDK and CDR2 SYGVNS. The CDR3 here is CASSGTGTGELFF. CDR3 bases: TGTGCCAGCAGTGGGACCGGGACCGGGGAGCTGTTTTTT.

This clone was seen once. CDR3 sequence: CASSPSQGANVLTF. DNA for the CDR3: TGTGCCAGCAGCCCCTCGCAGGGGGCCAACGTCCTGACTTTC. The V gene is TRBV11-3, the J gene TRBJ2-6; D ambiguous. This CDR3 comprises 14 residues. Germline CDR1 reads SGHNT; CDR2 reads YENEEA. V lost 5 bases, J lost 4 bases, and 9 bases lay in between. The entire variable domain, with the rest obtained from reference TRBV11-3 and TRBJ2-6, is as follows: EAGVVQSPRYKIIEKKQPVAFWCNPISGHNTLYWYLQNLGQGPELLIRYENEEAVDDSQLPKDRFSAERLKGVDSTLKIQPAELGDSAVYLCASSPSQGANVLTFGAGSRLTVL.

The rearrangement joins TRBV11-2 to TRBJ1-1; no definite D call. There are 14 residues in the CDR3. V gave up 2 bases and J gave up 0 bases, with 7 bases separating them. Germline CDR1 and CDR2: SGHAT and FQNNGV. The CDR3 nucleotides are TGTGCCAGCAGCTTAAACGGGATGAACACTGAAGCTTTCTTT. This translates into CASSLNGMNTEAFF.

The V call is TRBV11-1, the J call TRBJ1-1; 9 bases agree with TRBD1. V gave up 5 bases and J gave up 6 bases; unmatched junction bases: 10. The CDR3 sequence is 15 residues long. CDR1 SGHAT and CDR2 FQDESV come from the germline V gene (reference sequence). In DNA form, the CDR3 reads TGTGCCAGCAGCCGACAGGGGGAATTTATCGCTGAAGCTTTCTTT. As protein: CASSRQGEFIAEAFF.

The chain combines TRBV23-1 with TRBJ1-1, with D perhaps TRBD1 (5 bases). TRBV23-1 is treated as an ORF (open reading frame) with a function not yet certain. Between the trimmed V and J ends, which lost 2 bases and 1 base, there was a span of 17 bases. The CDR3 consists of 17 residues. CDR3 region: CASSQLGPTRANTEAFF. CDR3 coding DNA: TGCGCCAGCAGTCAACTGGGACCAACACGGGCGAACACTGAAGCTTTCTTT.

The rearrangement uses TRBV2 and TRBJ2-7, with TRBD2 matching 11 bases. Germline V gene data show CDR1 as SNHLY and CDR2 as FYNNEI. The junction had 0 bases not matched to a gene; V was cut back by 3 bases and J by 2 bases. The CDR3 extends over 14 amino acids. For the CDR3, the DNA is TGTGCCAGCAGTGAGGGACTAGCGGCCTACGAGCAGTACTTC. Protein sequence: CASSEGLAAYEQYF.

The J gene is TRBJ2-2, the V gene TRBV12-5; 13 bases align to TRBD2. Trimming cost V 4 bases and J 3 bases; bases outside gene matches: 11. The CDR3 is made up of 19 amino acids. Germline V gene data show CDR1 as LGHNT and CDR2 as FRNRAP. The CDR3 loop reads CASGWSLAGGFRDTGELFF. The CDR3 bases are TGTGCTAGTGGTTGGTCACTAGCGGGAGGGTTTAGGGACACCGGGGAGCTGTTTTTT.

This clone came up once. This chain uses TRBV10-3 with TRBJ2-1; 12 bases fit TRBD2. The V gene end was trimmed by 3 bases and the J gene end by 9 bases; junction bases not matched to a gene: 6. This CDR3 has 15 amino acids. Per the germline V gene, CDR1 is ENHRY and CDR2 is SYGVKD. The CDR3 sequence: CAISDPSGRAGEQFF. In DNA form, the CDR3 reads TGTGCCATCAGTGACCCTAGCGGGAGGGCCGGTGAGCAGTTCTTC.

This clone has more than one count but fewer than ten. V gene TRBV20-1 combines with J gene TRBJ1-1; weak D call: TRBD1 (5 bases). This CDR3 has 11 amino acids. V lost 6 bases to trimming and J lost 8 bases, with 13 bases between them. Germline V gives CDR1 DFQATT, CDR2 SNEGSKA (reference sequence). For the CDR3, the DNA is TGCAGTGCCCCCCGGGAGGGGGAAGCTTTCTTT. This encodes CSAPREGEAFF.

The V gene is TRBV18, the J gene TRBJ2-3, with a tentative D call TRBD2 (5 bases). This CDR3 is built from 15 residues. The V end lost 3 bases, the J end lost 4 bases, and 14 bases lay between the germline ends. Germline-derived CDR1 and CDR2 are KGHSH and LQKENI. CDR3 DNA: TGTGCCAGCTCACCTGAGCTAGCAATTGCAGATACGCAGTATTTT. Its translation: CASSPELAIADTQYF.

The rearrangement links TRBV3-1 (or the pseudogene TRBV3-2) to TRBJ2-7; 7 bases are shared with TRBD1. The trim removed 1 base at V and 0 bases at J, leaving 9 bases unmatched. CDR3 size: 17 residues. Germline values: CDR1 LGHDT, CDR2 YNNKEL (reference sequence). The CDR3 DNA reads TGTGCCAGCAGCCAAGGGCTCCTCTGGGACAGCTCCTACGAGCAGTACTTC. Its translation: CASSQGLLWDSSYEQYF.

V usage is TRBV7-8 and J usage is TRBJ2-2, with 9 bases aligning to TRBD2. Germline V CDR1 and CDR2: SGHVS, FQNEAQ. The CDR3 runs to 17 residues. The J segment lost 4 bases and the V segment lost 5 bases, leaving 11 bases of the junction unmatched. The CDR3 region has the DNA TGTGCCAGCAGCCTCTTTGCTAGCGGGATGGGCACCGGGGAGCTGTTTTTT. Translating gives CASSLFASGMGTGELFF.

The chain uses TRBV5-6 and TRBJ2-6, with D unresolved. Trimming pared 0 bases from V and 4 bases from J, leaving 8 bases between. Germline V gene data show CDR1 as SGHDT and CDR2 as YYEEEE. The length of the CDR3 is 15 residues. CDR3 in amino acids: CASSLVRAGANVLTF. CDR3 sequence (DNA): TGTGCCAGCAGCTTGGTAAGGGCCGGGGCCAACGTCCTGACTTTC.

The V gene is TRBV7-2, the J gene TRBJ2-2, with D perhaps matching TRBD2 (5 bases). Trimming left V 1 base short and J 6 bases short, with 12 bases between. Germline CDR1 is SGHTA and CDR2 is FQGNSA. The CDR3 is 15 residues long. For the CDR3, the DNA is TGTGCCAGCAGCTTAGGGGTCCCGGGGTCCGGGGAGCTGTTTTTT. Amino acids: CASSLGVPGSGELFF.

The J gene is TRBJ1-2, the V gene TRBV19, with no clear D. The CDR3 sequence is 14 residues long. The germline gives CDR1 LNHDA, CDR2 SQIVND (reference sequence). V was shortened by 4 bases and J by 8 bases, with 17 bases between the two germline ends. Written as DNA, the CDR3 is TGTGCCAGTAGTAATTATATCTCGGGTTACGGCTACACCTTC. Its translation: CASSNYISGYGYTF.

The V gene is TRBV7-2, the J gene TRBJ1-1; 8 bases map to TRBD1. V shed 4 bases, J shed 6 bases, and the junction held 10 bases outside the gene matches. This CDR3 has 15 residues. Germline V gene sequence: CDR1 SGHTA, CDR2 FQGNSA. The CDR3 region has the DNA TGTGCCAGCAGCTCGGGGACAGGTGGTATGGCTGAAGCTTTCTTT. This codes for CASSSGTGGMAEAFF.

The chain uses TRBV9 and TRBJ2-7; D is unclear. V was pared by 6 bases and J by 6 bases, with 19 bases between. The CDR3 consists of 14 residues. Germline loops: CDR1 SGDLS, CDR2 YYNGEE. The CDR3 bases are TGTGCCAGCACCCTTTCCGACACTTGGGGCGAGCAGTACTTC. This gives the protein CASTLSDTWGEQYF.

The rearrangement links TRBV11-1 to TRBJ1-2; D unresolved. V was cut by 6 bases and J by 2 bases, with 13 bases left in between. The CDR3 runs to 14 residues. Germline values: CDR1 SGHAT, CDR2 FQDESV (reference sequence). The CDR3 is CASSRPSQNYGYTF. CDR3 bases: TGTGCCAGCAGTCGGCCCTCTCAGAACTATGGCTACACCTTC.

The CDR3, as DNA: TGCGCCAGCAGCCAACGCCCGGGTTTGGGTGAAAAACTGTTTTTT. It translates to CASSQRPGLGEKLFF. The J gene is TRBJ1-4, the V gene TRBV4-3; D not resolved. V was cut by 2 bases and J by 7 bases, with 14 bases left in between. This CDR3 has 15 amino acids. CDR1 is LGHNA, CDR2 YSLEER, per germline.

The chain is built from TRBV12-3 or TRBV12-4 and TRBJ2-7; D is ambiguous. Trimming cost V 2 bases and J 2 bases, with 4 bases left between them. The CDR3 loop spans 12 amino acids. The CDR3: CASSLITYEQYF. The CDR3 nucleotides read TGTGCCAGCAGTTTAATCACCTACGAGCAGTACTTC.